This T cell receptor beta chain emerged from a study of CD8 T cells in Susac syndrome. Study-wide points: Only a relatively small number of individuals were included in the TCR sequencing and HLA analysis.

Note on this clonotype: As yet, its antigen is unknown.

RNA, at about 0.45 to 1 ug, was reverse transcribed with random hexamers. Across 54 Vbeta and 13 Jbeta, immunoSEQ multiplex PCR amplified TCR beta CDR3. TCRdb fed the immunoSEQ multiplex PCR reads into MiXCR, producing one record per CDR3 protein. Of approximately 160,000 distinct CDR3 sequences detected, 94% appear once; the ten largest clones hold over 0.09%. V gave up 10 bases and J gave up 1 base, with 13 bases separating them. CDR1 LNHDA and CDR2 SQIVND come from the germline V gene (reference sequence). CDR3 length equals 13 residues. The chain carries TRBV19 and TRBJ1-1, with D unclear. The sequencing sample was made of CD4+ T cells from PBMCs. The clonotype comes from a human donor with multiple sclerosis. The DNA of the CDR3 is TGTGCCATATACCCCCCCAGGAACACTGAAGCTTTCTTT. Protein: CAIYPPRNTEAFF.